These T cell receptor beta chains were read from a single sample in a study of T cells after yellow fever vaccination. TCRdb itself ran the 5' RACE reads through MiXCR, one entry per CDR3 protein. The sample holds 150,000 to 200,000 distinct CDR3 sequences, approximately 10% seen once. Here the sequenced sample was CD8+ T cells sorted from PBMCs, taken 15 days after the yellow fever booster vaccination. The receptors stem from a man between 18 and 29 years old who received the YFV17D yellow fever vaccine. CDR3s include the opening cysteine and the closing phenylalanine or tryptophan. The D gene is left open where the match is weak. Clone size is not always given. Where it is, it says once, few, many or a class for expanded clones.

j_gene: TRBJ2-5; v_gene: TRBV4-3; abundance: few; d_gene: NA; CDR3nt: TGCGCCAGCAGCCAAGGGAGGGAAGCCCCAAAGGAGGAGTACTTC; CDR3aa: CASSQGREAPKEEYF
j_gene: TRBJ2-1; v_gene: TRBV6-5; abundance: NA; d_gene: NA; CDR3nt: TGTGCCACCCGTACAGGGTGGCACAATGAGCAGTTCTTC; CDR3aa: CATRTGWHNEQFF
j_gene: TRBJ2-7; v_gene: TRBV5-5; abundance: many; d_gene: NA; CDR3nt: TGTGCCAGCAGCTTGGGGACTCTACAGCCTCCCCGTCGGAACTTC; CDR3aa: CASSLGTLQPPRRNF
j_gene: TRBJ2-3; v_gene: TRBV6-2/TRBV6-3; abundance: NA; d_gene: TRBD1; CDR3nt: TGTGCCAGCAGTCGTGGGACAGAAGCAGATACGCAGTATTTT; CDR3aa: CASSRGTEADTQYF
j_gene: TRBJ1-2; v_gene: TRBV5-1; abundance: few; d_gene: NA; CDR3nt: TGCGCCAGCAGCTTGGCTGTGGGGGAAGCTAACTATGGCTACACCTTC; CDR3aa: CASSLAVGEANYGYTF
j_gene: TRBJ2-5; v_gene: TRBV4-3; abundance: many; d_gene: TRBD1; CDR3nt: TGCGCCAGCAGCCAAGACTGGGACAGTCGGCGAGAGACCCAGTACTTC; CDR3aa: CASSQDWDSRRETQYF
j_gene: TRBJ2-7; v_gene: TRBV7-9; abundance: many; d_gene: NA; CDR3nt: TGTGCCAGCAGCTTATTTGAGTCGGGGTACGAGCAGTACTTC; CDR3aa: CASSLFESGYEQYF
j_gene: TRBJ1-3; v_gene: TRBV11-2; abundance: few; d_gene: TRBD1; CDR3nt: TGTGCCAGCAGCTTAGGACAGGGGGCGTCTGGAAACACCATATATTTT; CDR3aa: CASSLGQGASGNTIYF
j_gene: TRBJ1-4; v_gene: TRBV6-5; abundance: few; d_gene: NA; CDR3nt: TGTGCCAGCAGTCCTAGTCTAGAACTAAATGAAAAACTGTTTTTT; CDR3aa: CASSPSLELNEKLFF
j_gene: TRBJ1-4; v_gene: TRBV7-9; abundance: few; d_gene: NA; CDR3nt: TGTGCCAGCAGCCGTGAGAATACTAATGAAAAACTGTTTTTT; CDR3aa: CASSRENTNEKLFF
j_gene: TRBJ2-7; v_gene: TRBV4-1; abundance: many; d_gene: TRBD2; CDR3nt: TGCGCCAGCAGCCCTATAGCGGGGGGACCCTACGAGCAGTACTTC; CDR3aa: CASSPIAGGPYEQYF
j_gene: TRBJ2-7; v_gene: TRBV7-9; abundance: NA; d_gene: NA; CDR3nt: TGTGCCAGCAGCTTAGCAGAAGGGATCACCTCCTACGAGCAGTACTTC; CDR3aa: CASSLAEGITSYEQYF
j_gene: TRBJ2-7; v_gene: TRBV14; abundance: few; d_gene: NA; CDR3nt: TGTGCCAGCAGCCCCAAGGTAGGGGGGTCCTACGAGCAGTACTTC; CDR3aa: CASSPKVGGSYEQYF
j_gene: TRBJ1-6; v_gene: TRBV7-6; abundance: few; d_gene: NA; CDR3nt: TGTGCCAGCAGCCCGTTCGGGGTTTCACCCCTCCACTTT; CDR3aa: CASSPFGVSPLHF
j_gene: TRBJ1-3; v_gene: TRBV29-1; abundance: few; d_gene: NA; CDR3nt: TGCAGCGTGGTTGCTGGAGCGTGGGGAAACACCATATATTTT; CDR3aa: CSVVAGAWGNTIYF
j_gene: TRBJ2-6; v_gene: TRBV6-5; abundance: few; d_gene: NA; CDR3nt: TGTGCCAGCAGTTACGACGCTTCCGGGGCCAACGTCCTGACTTTC; CDR3aa: CASSYDASGANVLTF
j_gene: TRBJ2-5; v_gene: TRBV29-1; abundance: NA; d_gene: NA; CDR3nt: TGCAGCGGGGGGTTACAAGAGACCCAGTACTTC; CDR3aa: CSGGLQETQYF
j_gene: TRBJ1-3; v_gene: TRBV15; abundance: few; d_gene: TRBD1; CDR3nt: TGTGCCACCAGCAGAGACAGGGGGACCCGCTCTGGAAACACCATATATTTT; CDR3aa: CATSRDRGTRSGNTIYF
j_gene: TRBJ1-2; v_gene: TRBV9; abundance: NA; d_gene: NA; CDR3nt: TGTGCCAGCAGCCCCGCGACAGACTTCTATGGCTACACCTTC; CDR3aa: CASSPATDFYGYTF
j_gene: TRBJ2-2; v_gene: TRBV5-4; abundance: NA; d_gene: TRBD1; CDR3nt: TGTGCCAGCAGCCAGGGGACAGGGTGGACCGGGGAGCTGTTTTTT; CDR3aa: CASSQGTGWTGELFF
j_gene: TRBJ2-4; v_gene: TRBV3-1; abundance: few; d_gene: NA; CDR3nt: TGTGCCAGCAGCGAGGCCGGGGTAGCCAAAAACATTCAGTACTTC; CDR3aa: CASSEAGVAKNIQYF
j_gene: TRBJ2-1; v_gene: TRBV6-2/TRBV6-3; abundance: many; d_gene: NA; CDR3nt: TGTGCCAGCAGTTACTCGTTCACAGCTCACAATGAGCAGTTCTTC; CDR3aa: CASSYSFTAHNEQFF
j_gene: TRBJ2-7; v_gene: TRBV4-1; abundance: NA; d_gene: NA; CDR3nt: TGCGCCAGCAGCCAAGTGGCAGGGAACTCCTACGAGCAGTACTTC; CDR3aa: CASSQVAGNSYEQYF
j_gene: TRBJ2-5; v_gene: TRBV6-6; abundance: many; d_gene: NA; CDR3nt: TGTGCCACCAAACCGCCCGGGGGAAAGACCCAGTACTTC; CDR3aa: CATKPPGGKTQYF
j_gene: TRBJ2-6; v_gene: TRBV6-6; abundance: few; d_gene: NA; CDR3nt: TGTGCCAGCACCTACATAGGGAATGGGGCCAACGTCCTGACTTTC; CDR3aa: CASTYIGNGANVLTF
j_gene: TRBJ2-5; v_gene: TRBV4-3; abundance: few; d_gene: NA; CDR3nt: TGCGCCAGCAGCCAATTAGGGCTCCAAGAGACCCAGTACTTC; CDR3aa: CASSQLGLQETQYF
j_gene: TRBJ1-3; v_gene: TRBV29-1; abundance: NA; d_gene: NA; CDR3nt: TGCAGCGTTGAGGGTCCCGAGGGGGCTGGAAACACCATATATTTT; CDR3aa: CSVEGPEGAGNTIYF
j_gene: TRBJ1-1; v_gene: TRBV11-2; abundance: NA; d_gene: TRBD1; CDR3nt: TGTGCCAGCAGCCGAATCGCGGACAGGGTTATCGCTGAAGCTTTCTTT; CDR3aa: CASSRIADRVIAEAFF
j_gene: TRBJ1-2; v_gene: TRBV11-2; abundance: few; d_gene: NA; CDR3nt: TGTGCCAGCAGCTTAGCAGGTCGGGCGATAAACTATGGCTACACCTTC; CDR3aa: CASSLAGRAINYGYTF
j_gene: TRBJ2-2; v_gene: TRBV9; abundance: NA; d_gene: NA; CDR3nt: TGTGCCAGCAGCGAACAGGGTTTTACCGGGGAGCTGTTTTTT; CDR3aa: CASSEQGFTGELFF
j_gene: TRBJ2-3; v_gene: TRBV28; abundance: NA; d_gene: NA; CDR3nt: TGTGCCAGCAGTTTCGGACTGGGCACAGATACGCAGTATTTT; CDR3aa: CASSFGLGTDTQYF
j_gene: TRBJ2-1; v_gene: TRBV5-6; abundance: few; d_gene: NA; CDR3nt: TGTGCCAGCAGCTTGGACAGGGTGGTCTACAATGAGCAGTTCTTC; CDR3aa: CASSLDRVVYNEQFF
j_gene: TRBJ1-1; v_gene: TRBV7-6; abundance: many; d_gene: TRBD1; CDR3nt: TGTGCCAGCAGCCTGACAGGGGACACTGAAGCTTTCTTT; CDR3aa: CASSLTGDTEAFF
j_gene: TRBJ1-1; v_gene: TRBV27; abundance: NA; d_gene: NA; CDR3nt: TGTGCCAGCAGTCACGGAGCCACTGAAGCTTTCTTT; CDR3aa: CASSHGATEAFF
j_gene: TRBJ1-5; v_gene: TRBV27; abundance: NA; d_gene: TRBD1; CDR3nt: TGTGCCAGCAAGTGGACAGGAGGCGGCAATCAGCCCCAGCATTTT; CDR3aa: CASKWTGGGNQPQHF
j_gene: TRBJ2-1; v_gene: TRBV5-4; abundance: NA; d_gene: TRBD2; CDR3nt: TGTGCCAGCAGCCTAGCGGGGGCCCCAACCAATGAGCAGTTCTTC; CDR3aa: CASSLAGAPTNEQFF
j_gene: TRBJ2-7; v_gene: TRBV7-6; abundance: NA; d_gene: NA; CDR3nt: TGTGCCAGCAGCTTGGGGGAAGACGAGCAGTACTTC; CDR3aa: CASSLGEDEQYF
j_gene: TRBJ2-7; v_gene: TRBV6-5; abundance: few; d_gene: NA; CDR3nt: TGTGCCAGCAGTTACCGCGGACAGCCTACCTACGAGCAGTACTTC; CDR3aa: CASSYRGQPTYEQYF
j_gene: TRBJ2-7; v_gene: TRBV20-1; abundance: NA; d_gene: NA; CDR3nt: TGCAGTGCTAGAGGAACCGGGACACCGACCTACGAGCAGTACTTC; CDR3aa: CSARGTGTPTYEQYF